A single sample gave rise to the 13 T cell receptor beta chains below, sequenced in a study of T cell responses to AZD1222 COVID-19 vaccine. Measured with immunoSEQ multiplex PCR; TCRdb has only the in-frame clones, and not every one. The data hold about 100,000 clones, with roughly nine tenths observed a single time. The sequencing used peripheral blood, collected 28 days after the second AZD1222 dose. Receptors originate from an adult who received the AZD1222 COVID-19 vaccine.

The chain joins TRBV13 to TRBJ2-7; D remains unclear. The V end lost 0 bases, the J end lost 4 bases, and 19 bases lay between the germline ends. The CDR3 sequence is 17 residues long. Germline lookup yields CDR1 PRHDT and CDR2 FYEKMQ (reference sequence). The CDR3, as DNA: TGTGCCAGCAGCTTAGGCACCACTTTCCCCCCCTCTTACGAGCAGTACTTC. It codes for CASSLGTTFPPSYEQYF.

This clone was counted a few times. This chain connects TRBV9 to TRBJ1-2, with 8 nucleotides matching TRBD1. Germline CDR1 SGDLS, CDR2 YYNGEE. The CDR3 loop spans 14 amino acids. With 0 bases clipped from V and 6 bases from J, the junction kept 4 bases outside the gene matches. This CDR3 is CASSVGRGQDGYTF. CDR3 coding DNA: TGTGCCAGCAGCGTAGGCAGGGGGCAGGATGGCTACACCTTC.

The CDR3 is CASTRSSNQPQHF. The CDR3 DNA reads as TGTGCCAGCACCCGGAGCAGCAATCAGCCCCAGCATTTT. The V call is TRBV28, the J call TRBJ1-5, with D unresolved. V was clipped by 7 bases and J by 1 base, with 8 bases between them. The CDR3 loop spans 13 amino acids. Per the germline V gene, CDR1 is MDHEN and CDR2 is SYDVKM.

The V and J genes are TRBV19 and TRBJ1-1; 8 positions match TRBD1. V was pared by 5 bases and J by 5 bases, with 10 bases of the junction left unmatched. There are 15 residues in the CDR3. The V gene's germline CDR1 is LNHDA and CDR2 SQIVND (reference sequence). The CDR3: CASSLGQGSATEAFF. The DNA for the CDR3 is TGTGCCAGTAGTCTCGGACAGGGATCGGCGACTGAAGCTTTCTTT.

The V call is TRBV27, the J call TRBJ2-7, with 7 nucleotides matching TRBD1. Germline CDR1 is MNHEY and CDR2 is SMNVEV (reference sequence). The length of the CDR3 is 13 residues. V gave up 6 bases and J gave up 3 bases; unmatched junction bases: 5. CDR3: CASRKGQFYEQYF. The CDR3, as DNA: TGTGCCAGCAGAAAGGGACAGTTCTACGAGCAGTACTTC.

The rearrangement joins TRBV6-2 or TRBV6-3 to TRBJ1-5; weak D call: TRBD1 (6 bases). The CDR3 consists of 17 residues. Germline-derived CDR1 and CDR2 are MNHEY and SVGEGT. V gave up 0 bases and J gave up 3 bases, with 15 bases separating them. The CDR3 nucleotides are TGTGCCAGCAGTTACTCTTATTCCCAGGGGTCCAATCAGCCCCAGCATTTT. Protein product: CASSYSYSQGSNQPQHF.

This sequence joins TRBV3-1 (or the pseudogene TRBV3-2) and TRBJ2-7, with D tentatively TRBD2 (6 bases). The germline CDR1 and CDR2 sequences are LGHDT and YNNKEL (reference sequence). V was trimmed by 6 bases and J by 3 bases, leaving 12 bases between them. This CDR3 is built from 13 residues. Written as DNA, the CDR3 is TGTGCCAGCAGACAGGAGGGTGTCTACGAGCAGTACTTC. This translates into CASRQEGVYEQYF.

The chain employs TRBV28 and TRBJ2-1, with a tentative D call TRBD1 (6 bases). The V gene's germline CDR1 is MDHEN and CDR2 SYDVKM. The CDR3 is 13 amino acids. V lost 6 bases, J lost 5 bases, and 11 bases lay in between. The CDR3 nucleotides are TGTGCCAGCAGCCGGGACATAAACAATGAGCAGTTCTTC. Translation: CASSRDINNEQFF.

The J gene is TRBJ1-1, the V gene TRBV25-1; D uncertain. V lost 5 bases and J lost 0, with 10 bases in between. CDR3 size: 14 residues. CDR1 is MGHDK and CDR2 is SYGVNS in the germline V gene. CDR3 nucleotides: TGTGCCAGCAGTTTCCCCGGGATGAACACTGAAGCTTTCTTT. This translates into CASSFPGMNTEAFF. The full variable domain, rest sourced from reference TRBV25-1 and TRBJ1-1, is EADIYQTPRYLVIGTGKKITLECSQTMGHDKMYWYQQDPGMELHLIHYSYGVNSTEKGDLSSESTVSRIRTEHFPLTLESARPSHTSQYLCASSFPGMNTEAFFGQGTRLTVV.

The chain joins TRBV7-2 to TRBJ1-5; D is ambiguous. CDR3 length: 13 residues. The germline CDR1 and CDR2 sequences are SGHTA and FQGNSA. V gave up 1 base and J gave up 9 bases, with 10 bases separating them. The CDR3 nucleotides are TGTGCCAGCAGCTTAGATCAGGAGCGGCCCCAGCATTTT. Amino acid sequence: CASSLDQERPQHF.

The chain recombines TRBV19 with TRBJ1-4, with a weak D call TRBD1 (5 bases). The V gene's germline CDR1 is LNHDA and CDR2 SQIVND (reference sequence). The V gene lost 7 bases and the J gene lost 7 bases, with 19 bases spanning the gap. This CDR3 is 15 amino acids long. The CDR3: CASTNRYRLSEKLFF. The CDR3 DNA sequence: TGTGCCAGTACCAATCGGTACAGGTTAAGTGAAAAACTGTTTTTT.

This clone was detected only a few times. This chain joins TRBV12-3 or TRBV12-4 and TRBJ1-2, with a weak D call TRBD1 (6 bases). The CDR3 extends over 12 amino acids. Trimming left V 5 bases short and J 4 bases short, with 8 bases between. In DNA form, the CDR3 reads TGTGCCAGCAGTCCGGACAGCTATGGCTACACCTTC. Translated: CASSPDSYGYTF.

The chain recombines TRBV29-1 with TRBJ1-2; 7 nucleotides align to TRBD1. From germline, CDR1 is SQVTM and CDR2 ANQGSEA. The CDR3 is made up of 14 amino acids. Trimming at V came to 6 bases and at J to 4 bases, leaving 11 bases not matched to a gene. As DNA, the CDR3 is TGCAGCGTGTCCAGTCTCCGGGACAGCTATGGCTACACCTTC. Amino acid sequence: CSVSSLRDSYGYTF.